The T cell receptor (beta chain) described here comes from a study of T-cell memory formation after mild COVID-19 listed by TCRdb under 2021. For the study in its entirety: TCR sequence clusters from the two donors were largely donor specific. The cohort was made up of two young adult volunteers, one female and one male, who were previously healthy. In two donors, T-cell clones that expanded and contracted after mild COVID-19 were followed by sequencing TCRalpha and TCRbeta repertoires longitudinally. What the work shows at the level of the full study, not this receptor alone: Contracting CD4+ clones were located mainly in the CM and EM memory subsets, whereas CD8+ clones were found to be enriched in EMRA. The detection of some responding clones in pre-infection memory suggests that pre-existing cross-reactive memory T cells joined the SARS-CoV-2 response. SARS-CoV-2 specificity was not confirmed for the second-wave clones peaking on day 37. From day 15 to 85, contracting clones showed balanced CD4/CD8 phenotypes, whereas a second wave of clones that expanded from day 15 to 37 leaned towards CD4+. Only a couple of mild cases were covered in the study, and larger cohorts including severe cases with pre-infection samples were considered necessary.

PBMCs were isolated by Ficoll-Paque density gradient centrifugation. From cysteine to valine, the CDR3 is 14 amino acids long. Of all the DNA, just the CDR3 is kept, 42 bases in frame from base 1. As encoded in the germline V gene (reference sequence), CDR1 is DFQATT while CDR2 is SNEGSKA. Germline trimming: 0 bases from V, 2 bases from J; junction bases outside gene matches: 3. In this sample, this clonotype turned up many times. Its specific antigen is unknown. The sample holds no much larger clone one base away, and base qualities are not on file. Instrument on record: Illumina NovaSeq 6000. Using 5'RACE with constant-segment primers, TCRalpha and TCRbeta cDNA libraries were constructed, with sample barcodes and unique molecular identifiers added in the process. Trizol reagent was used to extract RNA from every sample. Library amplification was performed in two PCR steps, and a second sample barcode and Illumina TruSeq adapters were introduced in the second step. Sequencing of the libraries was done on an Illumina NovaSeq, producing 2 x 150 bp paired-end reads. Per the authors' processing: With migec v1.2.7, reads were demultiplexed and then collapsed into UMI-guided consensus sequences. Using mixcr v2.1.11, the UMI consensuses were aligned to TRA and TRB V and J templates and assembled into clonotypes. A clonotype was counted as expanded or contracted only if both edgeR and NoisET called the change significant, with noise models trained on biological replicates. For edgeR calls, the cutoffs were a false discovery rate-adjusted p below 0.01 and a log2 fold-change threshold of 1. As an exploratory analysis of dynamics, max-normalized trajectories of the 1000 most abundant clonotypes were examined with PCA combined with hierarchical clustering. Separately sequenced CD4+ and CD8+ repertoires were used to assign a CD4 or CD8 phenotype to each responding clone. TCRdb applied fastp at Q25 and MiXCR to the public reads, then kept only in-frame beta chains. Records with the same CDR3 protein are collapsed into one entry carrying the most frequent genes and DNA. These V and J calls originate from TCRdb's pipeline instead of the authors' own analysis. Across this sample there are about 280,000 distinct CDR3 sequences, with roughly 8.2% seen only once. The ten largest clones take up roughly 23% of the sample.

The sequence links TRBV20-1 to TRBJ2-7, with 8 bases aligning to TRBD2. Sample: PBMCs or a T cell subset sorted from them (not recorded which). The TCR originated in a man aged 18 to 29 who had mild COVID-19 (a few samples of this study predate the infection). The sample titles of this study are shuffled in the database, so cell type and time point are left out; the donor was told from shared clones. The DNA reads TGCAGTGCTAGAGAAGCGGGGGTGACCTACGAGCAGTACGTC. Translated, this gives CSAREAGVTYEQYV.